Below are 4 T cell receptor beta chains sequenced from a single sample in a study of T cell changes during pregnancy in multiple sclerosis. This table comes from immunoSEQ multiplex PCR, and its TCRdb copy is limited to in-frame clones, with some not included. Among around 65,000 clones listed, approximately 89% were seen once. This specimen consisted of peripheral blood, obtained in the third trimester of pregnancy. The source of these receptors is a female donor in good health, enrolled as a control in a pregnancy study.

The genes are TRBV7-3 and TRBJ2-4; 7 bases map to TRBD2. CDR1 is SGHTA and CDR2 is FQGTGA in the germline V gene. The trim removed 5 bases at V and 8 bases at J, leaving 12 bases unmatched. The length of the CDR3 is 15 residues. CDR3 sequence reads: CASSAGGAGSDIQYF. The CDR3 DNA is TGTGCCAGCAGCGCCGGGGGAGCGGGATCGGACATTCAGTACTTC.

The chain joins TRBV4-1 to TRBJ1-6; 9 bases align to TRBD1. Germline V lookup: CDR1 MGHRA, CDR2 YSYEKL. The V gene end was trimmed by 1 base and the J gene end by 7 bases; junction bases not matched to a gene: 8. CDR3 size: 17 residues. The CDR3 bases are TGCGCCAGCAGCCAAGTGGGGGGACAGGGTACGAATTCACCCCTCCACTTT. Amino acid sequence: CASSQVGGQGTNSPLHF.

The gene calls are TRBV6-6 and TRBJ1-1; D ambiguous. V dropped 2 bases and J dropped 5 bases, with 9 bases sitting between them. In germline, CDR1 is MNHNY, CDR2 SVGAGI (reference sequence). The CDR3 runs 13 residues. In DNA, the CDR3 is TGTGCCAGCAGTTACGCGGCCCAGACTGAAGCTTTCTTT. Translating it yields CASSYAAQTEAFF.

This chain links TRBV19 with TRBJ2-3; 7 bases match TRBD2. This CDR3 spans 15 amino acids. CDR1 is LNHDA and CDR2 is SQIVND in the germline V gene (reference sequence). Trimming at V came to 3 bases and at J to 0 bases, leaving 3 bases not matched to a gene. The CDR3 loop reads CASSIRGVSTDTQYF. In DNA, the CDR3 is TGTGCCAGTAGTATTCGGGGGGTAAGCACAGATACGCAGTATTTT. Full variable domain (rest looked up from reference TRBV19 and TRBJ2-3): DGGITQSPKYLFRKEGQNVTLSCEQNLNHDAMYWYRQDPGQGLRLIYYSQIVNDFQKGDIAEGYSVSREKKESFPLTVTSAQKNPTAFYLCASSIRGVSTDTQYFGPGTRLTVL.